One and the same sample provided the 26 T cell receptor beta chains below, sequenced in a study of glioma-infiltrating T cells. The iRepertoire nested amplicon-rescue multiplex PCR amplified TCR alpha and beta CDR3s from RNA. TCRdb itself ran the multiplex PCR reads through MiXCR, one entry per CDR3 protein. The sample lists approximately 88,000 distinct CDR3 sequences; about 23% were seen once. Sequenced: glioma tissue, nonneoplastic brain tissue, or PBMCs (not recorded which). These receptors were taken from a human donor with low-grade glioma or glioblastoma, undergoing nonglioma brain surgery, or in good health (not recorded which).

V gene TRBV2 combines with J gene TRBJ2-5; 13 bases align to TRBD2. Germline values: CDR1 SNHLY, CDR2 FYNNEI. The CDR3 spans 15 residues. After removal of 4 bases from V and 4 bases from J, the junction contained 3 bases not matched to a gene. DNA for the CDR3: TGTGCCAGCAGTGGTAGACTAGCGGGAGGAGAGACCCAGTACTTC. It is translated as CASSGRLAGGETQYF.

This clonotype was counted many times. The V and J genes are TRBV6-2 or TRBV6-3 and TRBJ2-7; D gene uncertain. Germline V gene sequence: CDR1 MNHEY, CDR2 SVGEGT. This CDR3 is built from 13 residues. V lost 2 bases to trimming and J lost 2 bases, with 7 bases between them. CDR3 in amino acids: CASSYGNPYEQYF. The CDR3 DNA reads as TGTGCCAGCAGTTACGGGAATCCCTACGAGCAGTACTTC.

The table lists this clonotype with many counts. This chain uses TRBV2 with TRBJ2-3, with D possibly matching TRBD1 (5 bases). This CDR3 is built from 13 residues. The V and J ends lost 11 bases and 3 bases respectively, with 15 bases between them. Germline V lookup: CDR1 SNHLY, CDR2 FYNNEI. Here the CDR3 DNA reads TGTGCCGGCCTTAGGGGTAGTACAGATACGCAGTATTTT. This codes for CAGLRGSTDTQYF.

The J gene is TRBJ2-7, the V gene TRBV11-2, with 7 bases identical to TRBD1. The germline V gene has CDR1 SGHAT and CDR2 FQNNGV. The CDR3 extends over 14 amino acids. V was clipped by 8 bases and J by 3 bases; unmatched bases: 10. The CDR3 bases are TGTGCCAGCTCCCCGGACAGGCTTTACTACGAGCAGTACTTC. This encodes CASSPDRLYYEQYF.

This clonotype was recorded a few times. This chain uses TRBV7-9 with TRBJ2-5, with TRBD2 matching 10 bases. CDR1 and CDR2 from the germline V gene are SEHNR and FQNEAQ (reference sequence). V shed 5 bases and J 5 bases; nucleotides not matched to a gene: 8. The CDR3 is 15 residues long. CDR3 nucleotide sequence: TGTGCCAGCAGCGCCCCCGGGACTAGCGCCGAGACCCAGTACTTC. Its protein product is CASSAPGTSAETQYF.

This clonotype was seen at least ten times. The chain combines TRBV5-1 with TRBJ2-7; 7 bases are a match to TRBD2. The junction had 10 bases not matched to a gene; V was cut back by 4 bases and J by 0 bases. Germline V gene sequence: CDR1 SGHRS, CDR2 YFSETQ. The CDR3 totals 16 residues. The CDR3 sequence is CASSPRTSLNSYEQYF. The CDR3 coding sequence is TGCGCCAGCAGCCCTCGGACTAGTTTGAACTCCTACGAGCAGTACTTC.

Worth noting for this clonotype: A much more abundant neighbour one base away suggests this may be a read error. The genes are TRBV27 and TRBJ2-1; the D is unclear. The CDR3 runs 15 residues. The germline CDR1 and CDR2 sequences are MNHEY and SMNVEV (reference sequence). V shed 8 bases and J shed 10 bases, with 24 bases lying between them. The CDR3 sequence is CASASGKRVAYEQFF. In DNA, the CDR3 is TGTGCCAGCGCTTCGGGTAAAAGAGTGGCCTACGAGCAGTTCTTC.

This clonotype was seen a few times. The rearrangement uses TRBV29-1 and TRBJ2-7; TRBD1 matches at 7 bases. Trimming removed 6 bases from V and 3 bases from J; junction bases left unmatched: 2. Per the germline V gene, CDR1 is SQVTM and CDR2 is ANQGSEA. The CDR3 runs 11 residues. CDR3 bases: TGCAGCGTGAGGGACAGCTACGAGCAGTACTTC. Residues: CSVRDSYEQYF.

The DNA for the CDR3 is TGTGCCTGGAGCGGCTTCCACAACACTGAAGCTTTCTTT. Its translation is CAWSGFHNTEAFF. The rearrangement joins TRBV30 to TRBJ1-1; D call uncertain. The CDR3 extends over 13 amino acids. Germline CDR1 reads GTSNPN; CDR2 reads SVGIG (reference sequence). The germline V and J ends were trimmed by 3 bases and 2 bases, with 10 bases remaining between them.

This clonotype was observed a few times. CDR3 protein: CASSQYRTNTGELFF. CDR3 nucleotide sequence: TGTGCCAGCAGCCAATATAGGACGAACACCGGGGAGCTGTTTTTT. V usage is TRBV3-1 and J usage is TRBJ2-2; D not resolved. Between the trimmed V and J ends, which lost 2 bases and 0 bases, there was a span of 7 bases. From germline, CDR1 is LGHDT and CDR2 YNNKEL (reference sequence). This CDR3 region has 15 residues.

With respect to this clonotype: This may arise from a read error, as a much more abundant clone is one base away. The CDR3 bases are TGTGTCAGCAGCCAAGAATGGCGGTCCTACGAGCAGTACTTC. It codes for CVSSQEWRSYEQYF. The chain employs TRBV4-2 and TRBJ2-7; no reliable D call. Germline-derived CDR1 and CDR2 are LGHNA and YNFKEQ. The CDR3 length is 14 residues.

Remarks on this clonotype: A much more abundant neighbour one base away suggests this may be a read error. The genes are TRBV7-2 and TRBJ2-5; D uncertain. The CDR3 spans 12 residues. Trimming cost V 4 bases and J 5 bases, with 8 bases left between them. Germline values: CDR1 SGHTA, CDR2 FQGNSA. The CDR3 nucleotides are TGTGCCAGCAGCTCCGTAGGGGAGACCCAGTACTTC. Protein sequence: CASSSVGETQYF.

The table lists this clonotype with many counts. The V call is TRBV2, the J call TRBJ2-3, with 12 bases identical to TRBD2. V lost 6 bases to trimming and J lost 2 bases; unmatched junction nucleotides: 6. This CDR3 has 16 residues. The germline V gene has CDR1 SNHLY and CDR2 FYNNEI. The DNA for the CDR3 is TGTGCCAGCAGGAGGACTAGCGGGGAGTACACAGATACGCAGTATTTT. It codes for CASRRTSGEYTDTQYF.

A note on this clonotype: With a much larger clone just one base away, this may be a read error. The V call is TRBV7-9, the J call TRBJ1-2; possibly TRBD1 for D (5 bases). V lost 5 bases, J lost 6 bases, and 22 bases lay in between. Germline assignment: CDR1 SEHNR and CDR2 FQNEAQ (reference sequence). The CDR3 is made up of 16 amino acids. The CDR3 sequence: CASSNIYRSARDGYTF. The CDR3 coding sequence is TGTGCCAGCAGCAATATTTACAGGTCCGCTAGAGATGGCTACACCTTC.

This clonotype was picked up many times. The chain employs TRBV4-1 and TRBJ1-1; tentative D call: TRBD1 (5 bases). This CDR3 region has 14 residues. V was clipped by 5 bases and J by 1 base, with 11 bases between them. From germline, CDR1 is MGHRA and CDR2 YSYEKL. DNA of the CDR3: TGCGCCAGCAGCGGCCCTGGACAGAACACTGAAGCTTTCTTT. It translates to CASSGPGQNTEAFF.

The chain has TRBV5-1 and TRBJ2-3; 10 positions match TRBD1. Trimming at V came to 4 bases and at J to 4 bases, leaving 3 bases not matched to a gene. Germline V gene sequence: CDR1 SGHRS, CDR2 YFSETQ. The CDR3 spans 14 residues. The chain's CDR3 is CASSVTGGADTQYF. CDR3 DNA sequence: TGCGCCAGCAGCGTGACAGGGGGCGCAGATACGCAGTATTTT.

This clonotype turned up a few times. The V gene is TRBV19, the J gene TRBJ2-6, with 7 positions matching TRBD1. The V gene end was trimmed by 5 bases and the J gene end by 10 bases; junction bases not matched to a gene: 11. Per the germline V gene, CDR1 is LNHDA and CDR2 is SQIVND (reference sequence). The CDR3 length is 15 residues. CDR3: CASSSQVHRGNVLTF. The CDR3 DNA reads TGTGCCAGTAGTTCCCAGGTACACAGGGGAAACGTCCTGACTTTC.

This clonotype was counted ten times or more. The rearrangement uses TRBV2 and TRBJ2-5; D call uncertain. The CDR3 contains 14 residues. CDR1 is SNHLY, CDR2 FYNNEI, per germline. Trimming removed 1 base at V and 3 bases at J, with 9 bases between. The CDR3 loop reads CASSEGVAEETQYF. CDR3 bases: TGTGCCAGCAGTGAAGGGGTGGCTGAAGAGACCCAGTACTTC.

This clonotype was detected ten times or more. The chain is built from TRBV6-1 and TRBJ2-5, with TRBD1 matching 7 bases. CDR1 is MNHNS, CDR2 SASEGT, per germline. The CDR3 runs 13 residues. V lost 5 bases, J lost 4 bases, and 4 bases stayed unmatched. This CDR3 reads CASSLRDRETQYF. For the CDR3, the DNA is TGTGCCAGCAGTCTAAGGGACAGAGAGACCCAGTACTTC.

This clonotype has ten or more counts. The chain links TRBV28 to TRBJ1-2; no definite D call. Germline CDR1 MDHEN, CDR2 SYDVKM. With 2 bases removed from V and 8 bases from J, the gap between germline ends came to 12 bases. The CDR3 consists of 13 residues. In DNA, the CDR3 is TGTGCCAGCAGTTTACGAGGGAACGGAGGCTACACCTTC. Protein: CASSLRGNGGYTF.

Ten or more counts support this clonotype. J is TRBJ2-5 and V is TRBV20-1; TRBD2 matches at 7 bases. Germline V CDR1 and CDR2: DFQATT, SNEGSKA (reference sequence). The CDR3 length is 13 residues. The V and J ends lost 4 bases and 5 bases, in that order; junction bases with no gene match: 7. The CDR3 reads CSAKKAGVETQYF. CDR3 nucleotide sequence: TGCAGTGCTAAAAAGGCGGGAGTGGAGACCCAGTACTTC.

The sample holds a few counts of this clonotype. The CDR3 loop reads CASSQDRLAGYNEQFF. CDR3 nucleotide sequence: TGTGCCAGCAGCCAAGATCGACTAGCAGGCTACAATGAGCAGTTCTTC. This chain uses TRBV4-2 with TRBJ2-1; 7 nucleotides align to TRBD2. The V and J ends lost 0 bases and 3 bases, in that order; junction bases with no gene match: 5. The CDR3 contains 16 residues. Looked up from germline, CDR1 is LGHNA and CDR2 is YNFKEQ.

With regard to this clonotype: At one end, the junction sequence differs from germline, possibly due to a read error. The chain carries TRBV4-1 and TRBJ1-1; D call uncertain. This CDR3 contains 15 residues. CDR1 and CDR2 (germline): MGHRA, YSYEKL. CDR3 sequence reads: CASIQVASLNTESFF. The CDR3 DNA reads as TGCGCCAGCATCCAAGTTGCCAGTTTGAACACTGAATCTTTCTTT.

This clonotype has a count of ten or more. This chain uses TRBV6-6 with TRBJ1-2, with 10 positions matching TRBD1. The CDR3 is 14 amino acids. Germline CDR1 and CDR2: MNHNY and SVGAGI (reference sequence). Germline trimming cut 2 bases from V and 6 bases from J; bases unmatched to any gene: 3. The DNA of the CDR3 is TGTGCCAGCAGTTACAAGGGACAGGGGAATGGCTACACCTTC. Translating it yields CASSYKGQGNGYTF.

V gene TRBV19 combines with J gene TRBJ2-1; a possible D gene is TRBD2 (5 bases). Between the trimmed V and J ends, which lost 5 bases and 4 bases, there was a span of 12 bases. The germline gives CDR1 LNHDA, CDR2 SQIVND (reference sequence). The length of the CDR3 is 14 residues. The DNA for the CDR3 is TGTGCCAGTAGTCGGGAAAACCATTACAATGAGCAGTTCTTC. This codes for CASSRENHYNEQFF. Variable domain in full (rest from reference TRBV19 and TRBJ2-1): DGGITQSPKYLFRKEGQNVTLSCEQNLNHDAMYWYRQDPGQGLRLIYYSQIVNDFQKGDIAEGYSVSREKKESFPLTVTSAQKNPTAFYLCASSRENHYNEQFFGPGTRLTVL.

The CDR3 DNA follows: TGCATGGTCGAGAAAGGAGGGGGTGCCAATGAGCAGTTCTTC. Its translation: CMVEKGGGANEQFF. The chain is built from TRBV20-1 and TRBJ2-1; D is tentatively TRBD1 or TRBD2 (6 bases each). The CDR3 consists of 14 residues. Looked up from germline, CDR1 is DFQATT and CDR2 is SNEGSKA (reference sequence).